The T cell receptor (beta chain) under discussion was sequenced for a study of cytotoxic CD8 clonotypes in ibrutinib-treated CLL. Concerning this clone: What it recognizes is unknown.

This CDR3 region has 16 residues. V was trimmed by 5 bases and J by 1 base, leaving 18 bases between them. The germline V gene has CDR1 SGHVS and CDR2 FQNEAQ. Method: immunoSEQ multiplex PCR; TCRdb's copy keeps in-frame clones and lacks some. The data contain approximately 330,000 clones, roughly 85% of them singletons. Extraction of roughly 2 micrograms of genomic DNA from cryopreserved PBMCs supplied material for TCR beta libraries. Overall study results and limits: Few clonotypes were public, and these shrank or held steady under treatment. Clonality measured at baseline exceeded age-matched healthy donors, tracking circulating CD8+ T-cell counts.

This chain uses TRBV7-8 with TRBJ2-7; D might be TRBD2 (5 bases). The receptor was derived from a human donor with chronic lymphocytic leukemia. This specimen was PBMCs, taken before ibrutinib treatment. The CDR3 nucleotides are TGTGCCAGCAGCACGCCTTTGGCGGGCCGATCCTACGAGCAGTACTTC. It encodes CASSTPLAGRSYEQYF.